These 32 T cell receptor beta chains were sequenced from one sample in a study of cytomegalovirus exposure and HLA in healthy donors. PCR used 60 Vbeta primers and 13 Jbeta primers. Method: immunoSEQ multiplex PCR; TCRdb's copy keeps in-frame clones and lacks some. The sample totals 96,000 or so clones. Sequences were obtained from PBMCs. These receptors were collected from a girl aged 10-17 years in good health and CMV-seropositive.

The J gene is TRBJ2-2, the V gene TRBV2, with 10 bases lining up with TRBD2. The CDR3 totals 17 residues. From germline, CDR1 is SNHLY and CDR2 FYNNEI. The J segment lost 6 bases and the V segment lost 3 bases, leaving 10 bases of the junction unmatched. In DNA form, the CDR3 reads TGTGCCAGCAGTGATATTTGGCTAGCGGGGGTCCCCGGGGAGCTGTTTTTT. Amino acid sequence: CASSDIWLAGVPGELFF. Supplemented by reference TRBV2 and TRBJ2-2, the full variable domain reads EPEVTQTPSHQVTQMGQEVILRCVPISNHLYFYWYRQILGQKVEFLVSFYNNEISEKSEIFDDQFSVERPDGSNFTLKIRSTKLEDSAMYFCASSDIWLAGVPGELFFGEGSRLTVL.

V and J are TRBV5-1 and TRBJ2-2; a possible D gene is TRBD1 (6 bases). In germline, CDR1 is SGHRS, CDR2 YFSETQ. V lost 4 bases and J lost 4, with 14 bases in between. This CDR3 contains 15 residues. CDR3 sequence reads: CASSPGTRITGELFF. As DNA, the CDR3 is TGCGCCAGCAGCCCCGGGACACGAATCACCGGGGAGCTGTTTTTT.

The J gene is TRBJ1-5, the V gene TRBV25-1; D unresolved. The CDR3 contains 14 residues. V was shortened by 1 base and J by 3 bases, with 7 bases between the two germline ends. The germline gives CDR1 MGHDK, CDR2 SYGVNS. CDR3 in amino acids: CASSELQNNQPQHF. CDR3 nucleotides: TGTGCCAGCAGTGAATTACAGAACAATCAGCCCCAGCATTTT.

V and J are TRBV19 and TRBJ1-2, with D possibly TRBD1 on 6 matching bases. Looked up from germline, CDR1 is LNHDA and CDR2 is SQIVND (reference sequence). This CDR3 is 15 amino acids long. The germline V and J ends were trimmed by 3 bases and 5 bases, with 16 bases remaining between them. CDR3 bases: TGTGCCAGTAGTATCATGGACAGCTCGACTTATGGCTACACCTTC. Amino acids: CASSIMDSSTYGYTF.

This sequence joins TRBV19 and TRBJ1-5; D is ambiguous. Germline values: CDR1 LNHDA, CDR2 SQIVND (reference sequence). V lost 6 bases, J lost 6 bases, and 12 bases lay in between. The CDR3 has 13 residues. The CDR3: CASSPNGGQPQHF. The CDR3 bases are TGTGCCAGTAGCCCCAACGGAGGTCAGCCCCAGCATTTT. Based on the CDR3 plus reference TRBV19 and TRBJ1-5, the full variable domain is DGGITQSPKYLFRKEGQNVTLSCEQNLNHDAMYWYRQDPGQGLRLIYYSQIVNDFQKGDIAEGYSVSREKKESFPLTVTSAQKNPTAFYLCASSPNGGQPQHFGDGTRLSIL.

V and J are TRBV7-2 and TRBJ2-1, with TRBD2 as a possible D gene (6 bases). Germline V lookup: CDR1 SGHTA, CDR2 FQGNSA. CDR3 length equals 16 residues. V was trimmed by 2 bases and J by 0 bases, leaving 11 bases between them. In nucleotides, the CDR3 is TGTGCCAGCAGCTTATTGTCCGGGAGCTCCTACAATGAGCAGTTCTTC. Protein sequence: CASSLLSGSSYNEQFF. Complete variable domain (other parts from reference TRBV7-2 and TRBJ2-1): GAGVSQSPSNKVTEKGKDVELRCDPISGHTALYWYRQSLGQGLEFLIYFQGNSAPDKSGLPSDRFSAERTGGSVSTLTIQRTQQEDSAVYLCASSLLSGSSYNEQFFGPGTRLTVL.

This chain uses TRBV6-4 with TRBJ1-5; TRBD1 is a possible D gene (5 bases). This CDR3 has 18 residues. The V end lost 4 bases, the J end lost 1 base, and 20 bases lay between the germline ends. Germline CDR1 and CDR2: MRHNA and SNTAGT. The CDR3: CASSGPTAGNESNQPQHF. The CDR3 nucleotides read TGTGCCAGCAGTGGTCCGACAGCGGGGAACGAGAGCAATCAGCCCCAGCATTTT.

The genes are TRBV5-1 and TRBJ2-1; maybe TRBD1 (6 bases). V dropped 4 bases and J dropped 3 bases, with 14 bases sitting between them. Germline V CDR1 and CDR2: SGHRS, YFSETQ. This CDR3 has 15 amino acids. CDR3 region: CASSRGTKNYNEQFF. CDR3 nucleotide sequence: TGCGCCAGCAGCCGAGGGACAAAAAACTACAATGAGCAGTTCTTC.

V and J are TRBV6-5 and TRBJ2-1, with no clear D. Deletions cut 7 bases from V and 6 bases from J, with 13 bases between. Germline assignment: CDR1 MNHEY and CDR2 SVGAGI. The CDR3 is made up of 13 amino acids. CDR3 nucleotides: TGTGCCAGCACGATCAGTAATTCCAATGAGCAGTTCTTC. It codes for CASTISNSNEQFF.

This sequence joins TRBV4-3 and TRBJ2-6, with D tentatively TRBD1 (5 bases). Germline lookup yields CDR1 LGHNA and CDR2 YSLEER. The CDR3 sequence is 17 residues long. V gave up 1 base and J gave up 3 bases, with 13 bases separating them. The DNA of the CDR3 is TGCGCCAGCAGCCAAGTCGGTATCAGGGTTGGGGCCAACGTCCTGACTTTC. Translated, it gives CASSQVGIRVGANVLTF.

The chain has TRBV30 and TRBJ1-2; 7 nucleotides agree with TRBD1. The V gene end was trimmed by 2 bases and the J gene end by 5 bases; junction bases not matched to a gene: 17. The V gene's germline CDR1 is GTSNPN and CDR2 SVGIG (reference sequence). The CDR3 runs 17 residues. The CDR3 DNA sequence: TGTGCCTGGAGTCTAGGGACAGCTAGACCTGGCCGTTATGGCTACACCTTC. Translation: CAWSLGTARPGRYGYTF.

CDR3 DNA: TGTGCCAGCAGCCCCCCGACTGGAGAAGAGACCCAGTACTTC. It yields the protein CASSPPTGEETQYF. V is TRBV9 and J is TRBJ2-5; D is uncertain. Germline V gives CDR1 SGDLS, CDR2 YYNGEE. Trimming pared 4 bases from V and 3 bases from J, leaving 13 bases between. CDR3 length equals 14 residues. Full variable domain (remainder filled in from reference TRBV9 and TRBJ2-5): DSGVTQTPKHLITATGQRVTLRCSPRSGDLSVYWYQQSLDQGLQFLIQYYNGEERAKGNILERFSAQQFPDLHSELNLSSLELGDSALYFCASSPPTGEETQYFGPGTRLLVL.

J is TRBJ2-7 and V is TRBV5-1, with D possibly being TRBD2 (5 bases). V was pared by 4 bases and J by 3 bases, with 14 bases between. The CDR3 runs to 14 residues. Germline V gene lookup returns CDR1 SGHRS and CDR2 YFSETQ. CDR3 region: CASSLRVGGYEQYF. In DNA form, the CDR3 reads TGCGCCAGCAGCCTTAGGGTTGGAGGCTACGAGCAGTACTTC.

The CDR3 loop is CSVATGTGGEPQHF. The CDR3 nucleotides are TGCAGCGTGGCGACCGGGACAGGGGGAGAGCCCCAGCATTTT. J is TRBJ1-5 and V is TRBV29-1; TRBD1 aligns across 11 bases. The V and J ends lost 6 bases and 8 bases, in that order; junction bases with no gene match: 9. The CDR3 sequence is 14 residues long. Per the germline V gene, CDR1 is SQVTM and CDR2 is ANQGSEA.

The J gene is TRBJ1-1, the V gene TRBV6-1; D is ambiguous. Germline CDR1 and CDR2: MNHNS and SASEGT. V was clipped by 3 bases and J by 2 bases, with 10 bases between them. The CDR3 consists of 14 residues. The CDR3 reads CASSEYTGNTEAFF. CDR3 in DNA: TGTGCCAGCAGTGAGTACACGGGAAACACTGAAGCTTTCTTT.

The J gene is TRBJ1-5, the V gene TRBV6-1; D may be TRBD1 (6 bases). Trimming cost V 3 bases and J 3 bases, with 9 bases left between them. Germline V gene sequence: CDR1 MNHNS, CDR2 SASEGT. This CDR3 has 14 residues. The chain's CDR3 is CASSEGHFNQPQHF. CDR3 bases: TGTGCCAGCAGTGAGGGACATTTCAATCAGCCCCAGCATTTT.

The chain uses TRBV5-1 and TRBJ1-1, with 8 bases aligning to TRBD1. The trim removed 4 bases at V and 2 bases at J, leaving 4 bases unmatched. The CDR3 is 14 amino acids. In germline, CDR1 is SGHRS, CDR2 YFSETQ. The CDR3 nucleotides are TGCGCCAGCAGCCTGGACAGGGAAAACACTGAAGCTTTCTTT. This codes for CASSLDRENTEAFF.

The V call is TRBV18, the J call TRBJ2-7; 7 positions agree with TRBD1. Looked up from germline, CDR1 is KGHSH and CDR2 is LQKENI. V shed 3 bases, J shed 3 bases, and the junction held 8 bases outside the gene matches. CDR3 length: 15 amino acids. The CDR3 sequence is CASSPYRDRVYEQYF. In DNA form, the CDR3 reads TGTGCCAGCTCACCTTACCGGGACAGAGTCTACGAGCAGTACTTC.

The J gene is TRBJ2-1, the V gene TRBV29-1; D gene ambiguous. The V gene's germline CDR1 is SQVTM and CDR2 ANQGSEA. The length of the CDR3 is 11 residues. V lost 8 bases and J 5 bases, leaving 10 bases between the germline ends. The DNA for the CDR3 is TGCAGCTTAGAAATCCACAATGAGCAGTTCTTC. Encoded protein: CSLEIHNEQFF.

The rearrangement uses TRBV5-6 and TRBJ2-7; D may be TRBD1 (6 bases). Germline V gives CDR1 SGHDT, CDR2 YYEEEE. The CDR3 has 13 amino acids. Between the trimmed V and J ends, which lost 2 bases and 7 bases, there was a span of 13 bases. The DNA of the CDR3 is TGTGCCAGCAGCTTCCGGGACATCGGGGAGCAGTACGTC. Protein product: CASSFRDIGEQYV.

CDR3 amino acids: CASRQHRGDAGELFF. DNA of the CDR3: TGCGCCAGCAGACAACACAGGGGTGACGCCGGGGAGCTGTTTTTT. The chain recombines TRBV5-1 with TRBJ2-2; 7 bases agree with TRBD1. This CDR3 is built from 15 residues. With 5 bases clipped from V and 6 bases from J, the junction kept 10 bases outside the gene matches. The germline V gene has CDR1 SGHRS and CDR2 YFSETQ.

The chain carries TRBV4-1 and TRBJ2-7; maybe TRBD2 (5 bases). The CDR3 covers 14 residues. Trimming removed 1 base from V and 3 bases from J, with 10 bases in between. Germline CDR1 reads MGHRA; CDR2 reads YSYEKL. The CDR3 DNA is TGCGCCAGCAGCCAAGGGGCGGGTGACTACGAGCAGTACTTC. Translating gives CASSQGAGDYEQYF.

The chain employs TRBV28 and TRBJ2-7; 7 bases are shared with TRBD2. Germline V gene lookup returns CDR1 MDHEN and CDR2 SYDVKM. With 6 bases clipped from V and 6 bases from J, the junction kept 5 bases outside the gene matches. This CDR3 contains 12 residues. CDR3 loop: CASSRDYIEQYV. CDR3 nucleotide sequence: TGTGCCAGCAGCCGGGACTATATCGAGCAGTACGTC.

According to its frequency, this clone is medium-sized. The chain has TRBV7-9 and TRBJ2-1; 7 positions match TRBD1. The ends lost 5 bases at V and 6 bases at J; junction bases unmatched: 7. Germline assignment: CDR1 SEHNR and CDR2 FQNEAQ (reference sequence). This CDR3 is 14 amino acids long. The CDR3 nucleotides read TGTGCCAGCAGCCCGAAAGACAGGGTCAATGAGCAGTTCTTC. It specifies CASSPKDRVNEQFF.

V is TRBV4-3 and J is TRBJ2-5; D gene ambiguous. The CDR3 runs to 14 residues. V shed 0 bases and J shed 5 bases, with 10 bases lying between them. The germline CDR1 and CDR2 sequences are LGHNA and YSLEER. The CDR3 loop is CASSQDTFSETQYF. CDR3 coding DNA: TGCGCCAGCAGCCAAGATACTTTTTCTGAGACCCAGTACTTC.

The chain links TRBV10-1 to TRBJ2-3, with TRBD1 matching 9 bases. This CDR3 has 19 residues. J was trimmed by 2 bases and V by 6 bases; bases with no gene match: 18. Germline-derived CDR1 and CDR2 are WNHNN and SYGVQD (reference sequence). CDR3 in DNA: TGCGCCAGCAGGGATGGACAGGGGTTTGACCCTTACAACACAGATACGCAGTATTTT. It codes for CASRDGQGFDPYNTDTQYF.

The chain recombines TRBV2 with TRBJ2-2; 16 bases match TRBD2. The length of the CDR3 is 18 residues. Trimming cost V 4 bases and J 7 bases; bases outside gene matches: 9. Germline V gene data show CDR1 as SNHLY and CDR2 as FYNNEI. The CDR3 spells CASSVGLAGGQGNGELFF. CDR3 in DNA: TGTGCCAGCAGTGTGGGACTAGCGGGGGGGCAGGGCAACGGGGAGCTGTTTTTT.

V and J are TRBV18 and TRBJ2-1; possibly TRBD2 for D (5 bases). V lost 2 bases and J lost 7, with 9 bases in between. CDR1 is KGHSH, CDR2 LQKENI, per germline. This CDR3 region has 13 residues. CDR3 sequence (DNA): TGTGCCAGCTCACCAAGAGAGCGGAATGAGCAGTTCTTC. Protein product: CASSPRERNEQFF.

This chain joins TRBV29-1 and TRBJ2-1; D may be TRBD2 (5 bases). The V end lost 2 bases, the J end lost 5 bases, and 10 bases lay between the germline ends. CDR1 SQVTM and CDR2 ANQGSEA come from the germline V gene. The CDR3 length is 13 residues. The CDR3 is CSVETTTHNEQFF. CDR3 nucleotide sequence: TGCAGCGTTGAAACGACTACTCACAATGAGCAGTTCTTC.

This CDR3 reads CASSLTAGGNEQFF. The CDR3 DNA sequence: TGTGCCAGCAGCTTAACGGCGGGGGGAAATGAGCAGTTCTTC. This chain uses TRBV7-3 with TRBJ2-1; 8 nucleotides agree with TRBD2. CDR3 length: 14 amino acids. CDR1 is SGHTA, CDR2 FQGTGA, per germline. V was pared by 0 bases and J by 7 bases, with 2 bases of the junction left unmatched.

The DNA of the CDR3 is TGTGCCAGCAGCTTACGTCGGGGGGCGGAGGGCTACACCTTC. Translated, it gives CASSLRRGAEGYTF. This chain connects TRBV7-2 to TRBJ1-2; possibly TRBD1 for D (6 bases). CDR1 SGHTA and CDR2 FQGNSA come from the germline V gene. The V and J ends lost 2 bases and 8 bases respectively, with 15 bases between them. This CDR3 is 14 amino acids long. Full variable domain (remainder filled in from reference TRBV7-2 and TRBJ1-2): GAGVSQSPSNKVTEKGKDVELRCDPISGHTALYWYRQSLGQGLEFLIYFQGNSAPDKSGLPSDRFSAERTGGSVSTLTIQRTQQEDSAVYLCASSLRRGAEGYTFGSGTRLTVV.

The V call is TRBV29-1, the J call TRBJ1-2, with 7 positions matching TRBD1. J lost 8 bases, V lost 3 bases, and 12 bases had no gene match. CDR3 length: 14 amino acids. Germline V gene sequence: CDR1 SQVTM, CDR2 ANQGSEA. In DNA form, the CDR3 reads TGCAGCGTTGACCAATGGAGCACAGGGGAAGGCTACACCTTC. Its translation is CSVDQWSTGEGYTF.